These 9 T cell receptor beta chains share one sample of origin, sequenced in a study of cytomegalovirus exposure and HLA in healthy donors. The PCR was carried out with 60 Vbeta primers and 13 Jbeta primers. Here immunoSEQ multiplex PCR was the method, and the copy in TCRdb shows in-frame clones only, minus some. The sample carries roughly 140,000 clones, under 90% recorded once. The material sequenced was PBMCs. Source of these receptors: a middle-aged man in good health and CMV-seronegative.

V gene TRBV30 combines with J gene TRBJ2-5; perhaps TRBD2 as D (6 bases). The J call is uncertain, as TRBJ2-7 better fits the DNA end. This CDR3 comprises 13 residues. Looked up from germline, CDR1 is GTSNPN and CDR2 is SVGIG (reference sequence). CDR3 bases: TGTGCCTGGATGGGGGGATTCTCCTACGAGCAGTACTTC. The encoded protein is CAWMGGFSYEQYF.

The genes are TRBV13 and TRBJ2-7; tentative D call: TRBD1 (5 bases). With 3 bases removed from V and 5 bases from J, the gap between germline ends came to 14 bases. Germline V gene lookup returns CDR1 PRHDT and CDR2 FYEKMQ (reference sequence). CDR3 length: 14 residues. The DNA for the CDR3 is TGTGCCAGCAGCTTGGGGCAGGGTGGACACGAGCAGTACTTC. It translates to CASSLGQGGHEQYF.

The chain combines TRBV2 with TRBJ1-5, with D perhaps matching TRBD1 (5 bases). This CDR3 is built from 16 residues. Trimming took 2 bases from V and 1 from J, leaving 12 bases between them. CDR1 and CDR2 from the germline V gene are SNHLY and FYNNEI. CDR3 amino acids: CASSEREGWSNQPQHF. The CDR3 coding sequence is TGTGCCAGCAGTGAAAGGGAGGGGTGGAGCAATCAGCCCCAGCATTTT.

This clone was counted between two and nine times. The chain uses TRBV5-1 and TRBJ2-7; D is perhaps TRBD1 (5 bases). Trimming removed 3 bases at V and 4 bases at J, with 8 bases between. Germline values: CDR1 SGHRS, CDR2 YFSETQ. The CDR3 has 12 amino acids. The DNA of the CDR3 is TGCGCCAGCAGCTGGGGCGGATACGAGCAGTACTTC. This codes for CASSWGGYEQYF. The whole variable domain, filled in from reference TRBV5-1 and TRBJ2-7, reads KAGVTQTPRYLIKTRGQQVTLSCSPISGHRSVSWYQQTPGQGLQFLFEYFSETQRNKGNFPGRFSGRQFSNSRSEMNVSTLELGDSALYLCASSWGGYEQYFGPGTRLTVT.

The gene calls are TRBV9 and TRBJ2-2, with D unresolved. V dropped 3 bases and J dropped 4 bases, with 10 bases sitting between them. CDR3 length: 14 amino acids. Looked up from germline, CDR1 is SGDLS and CDR2 is YYNGEE. The DNA for the CDR3 is TGTGCCAGCAGCGGTGGTACTGTCACCGGGGAGCTGTTTTTT. Residues: CASSGGTVTGELFF.

This clone was counted a few times. The chain employs TRBV18 and TRBJ2-5; D remains unclear. The V gene lost 6 bases and the J gene lost 4 bases, with 6 bases spanning the gap. Germline V gene data show CDR1 as KGHSH and CDR2 as LQKENI. The CDR3 spans 11 residues. The CDR3 is CASSSRETQYF. In DNA, the CDR3 is TGTGCCAGCTCCTCTAGAGAGACCCAGTACTTC.

This chain uses TRBV5-1 with TRBJ2-3; 7 bases agree with TRBD1. V lost 7 bases, J lost 9 bases, and 17 bases stayed unmatched. Germline CDR1 reads SGHRS; CDR2 reads YFSETQ. This CDR3 region has 15 residues. The DNA for the CDR3 is TGCGCCAGCGGCCTACAGGGACAGTCTGGAGACACGCAGTATTTT. Translation gives CASGLQGQSGDTQYF.

This chain uses TRBV28 with TRBJ2-7; D may be TRBD1 (6 bases). Between the trimmed V and J ends, which lost 6 bases and 5 bases, there was a span of 14 bases. There are 13 residues in the CDR3. The germline V gene encodes CDR1 MDHEN and CDR2 SYDVKM. CDR3 sequence: CASRFPTGHEQYF. In DNA form, the CDR3 reads TGTGCCAGCAGATTCCCGACAGGACACGAGCAGTACTTC. The variable domain in full, with the rest retrieved from reference TRBV28 and TRBJ2-7, is DVKVTQSSRYLVKRTGEKVFLECVQDMDHENMFWYRQDPGLGLRLIYFSYDVKMKEKGDIPEGYSVSREKKERFSLILESASTNQTSMYLCASRFPTGHEQYFGPGTRLTVT.

The V and J genes are TRBV11-2 and TRBJ2-7; TRBD1 matches at 7 bases. The CDR3 has 14 amino acids. J gave up 2 bases and V 5 bases, and 6 bases lay outside the gene matches. Germline V gene data show CDR1 as SGHAT and CDR2 as FQNNGV. CDR3 loop: CASSLTGAPYEQYF. CDR3 nucleotides: TGTGCCAGCAGCCTAACAGGGGCCCCCTACGAGCAGTACTTC.